Listed here are 29 T cell receptor beta chains from one sample, sequenced in a study of T cells of healthy individuals. TCRdb processed the 5' RACE reads anew with MiXCR; each CDR3 protein has one entry. In the table there are tens of thousands of distinct CDR3 sequences, 16% of which are singletons. These receptors were taken from a human donor in good health.

The chain recombines TRBV10-3 with TRBJ2-5; D remains ambiguous. The V gene's germline CDR1 is ENHRY and CDR2 SYGVKD. The CDR3 length is 14 residues. Trimming stripped 0 bases from V and 2 bases from J, with 7 bases between. Written as DNA, the CDR3 is TGTGCCATCAGTGAGTCCACAGTACAAGAGACCCAGTACTTC. It yields the protein CAISESTVQETQYF.

This clonotype was counted a single time. This sequence joins TRBV20-1 and TRBJ1-2; D uncertain. V lost 0 bases and J lost 14, with 16 bases in between. This CDR3 is built from 12 residues. Germline V gives CDR1 DFQATT, CDR2 SNEGSKA (reference sequence). The DNA of the CDR3 is TGCAGTGCTAGAGATCCCGTAAGCGCAAGTACCTTC. Encoded protein: CSARDPVSASTF.

Here the CDR3 DNA reads TGTGCCAGCAGTTTATTTCGGACAGGGGGTTTGAAGACCCAGTACTTC. Translated, it gives CASSLFRTGGLKTQYF. The gene calls are TRBV27 and TRBJ2-5; the match to TRBD1 covers 10 bases. The trim removed 1 base at V and 6 bases at J, leaving 8 bases unmatched. The CDR3 covers 16 residues. CDR1 is MNHEY, CDR2 SMNVEV, per germline (reference sequence).

This clonotype is classed as medium-sized. The genes are TRBV29-1 and TRBJ2-7; TRBD2 matches at 13 bases. In germline, CDR1 is SQVTM, CDR2 ANQGSEA. The CDR3 has 16 amino acids. Trimming cost V 4 bases and J 7 bases; bases outside gene matches: 13. The CDR3 DNA follows: TGCAGCGTTGGACTAGCGGGAGGTCAAGTTGTGGGAGAGCAGTACTTC. It yields the protein CSVGLAGGQVVGEQYF.

This clonotype was seen ten or more times. V and J are TRBV20-1 and TRBJ1-3; no definite D call. The CDR3 has 11 residues. V was cut by 3 bases and J by 1 base, with 1 base left in between. Germline V gene data show CDR1 as DFQATT and CDR2 as SNEGSKA (reference sequence). This CDR3 reads CSARSGNTIYF. In DNA form, the CDR3 reads TGCAGTGCTAGGTCTGGAAACACCATATATTTT.

The V and J genes are TRBV20-1 and TRBJ2-7; no clear D gene. Germline V gene sequence: CDR1 DFQATT, CDR2 SNEGSKA (reference sequence). The CDR3 consists of 12 residues. V was pared by 0 bases and J by 4 bases, with 7 bases between. The CDR3 region is CSARDEKYEQYF. The CDR3 bases are TGCAGTGCTAGAGATGAAAAATACGAGCAGTACTTC.

By proportion, this clonotype is medium-sized. The chain carries TRBV2 and TRBJ2-3; 7 bases fit TRBD2. This CDR3 contains 16 residues. The V gene's germline CDR1 is SNHLY and CDR2 FYNNEI. J was trimmed by 2 bases and V by 7 bases; bases with no gene match: 12. The CDR3 DNA is TGTGCCAGCACCAGAGGGAGCGGGACCAACACAGATACGCAGTATTTT. Translated, it gives CASTRGSGTNTDTQYF. The complete variable domain, with remaining parts taken from reference TRBV2 and TRBJ2-3, reads EPEVTQTPSHQVTQMGQEVILRCVPISNHLYFYWYRQILGQKVEFLVSFYNNEISEKSEIFDDQFSVERPDGSNFTLKIRSTKLEDSAMYFCASTRGSGTNTDTQYFGPGTRLTVL.

This clonotype was counted a few times. V gene TRBV15 combines with J gene TRBJ2-1; the match to TRBD1 covers 7 bases. The length of the CDR3 is 15 residues. After removal of 0 bases from V and 8 bases from J, the junction contained 7 bases not matched to a gene. CDR1 and CDR2 from the germline V gene are LNHNV and YYDKDF (reference sequence). CDR3: CATSRDVQGYHEQFF. CDR3 sequence (DNA): TGTGCCACCAGCAGAGATGTACAGGGGTATCATGAGCAGTTCTTC.

This clonotype was observed a few times. V gene TRBV7-9 combines with J gene TRBJ2-7; 9 nucleotides align to TRBD1. The CDR3 extends over 14 amino acids. Germline CDR1 is SEHNR and CDR2 is FQNEAQ (reference sequence). The V gene end was trimmed by 3 bases and the J gene end by 4 bases; junction bases not matched to a gene: 4. The CDR3 sequence: CASSFQDRGYEQYF. The CDR3 bases are TGTGCCAGCAGCTTTCAGGACAGGGGTTACGAGCAGTACTTC.

This clonotype was observed a handful of times. The chain has TRBV24-1 and TRBJ2-7, with D perhaps given as TRBD1 or TRBD2 (5 bases each). Germline V CDR1 and CDR2: KGHDR, SFDVKD. The CDR3 loop spans 12 amino acids. Between the trimmed V and J ends, which lost 5 bases and 5 bases, there was a span of 9 bases. CDR3 DNA sequence: TGTGCCACCAGTGTCCAGGGACACGAGCAGTACTTC. This codes for CATSVQGHEQYF.

The chain carries TRBV4-1 and TRBJ2-3, with 8 bases fitting TRBD1. The CDR3 length is 16 residues. The trim removed 3 bases at V and 2 bases at J, leaving 7 bases unmatched. Germline CDR1 reads MGHRA; CDR2 reads YSYEKL. DNA for the CDR3: TGCGCCAGCAGCCACCCGACAGGGGCTTACACAGATACGCAGTATTTT. Amino acids: CASSHPTGAYTDTQYF.

This clonotype was counted at least ten times. The chain uses TRBV27 and TRBJ2-1; a possible D gene is TRBD2 (5 bases). From germline, CDR1 is MNHEY and CDR2 SMNVEV (reference sequence). The CDR3 contains 14 residues. Trimming removed 2 bases from V and 11 bases from J, with 16 bases in between. The CDR3 sequence is CASSLTGLSGQQFF. The CDR3, as DNA: TGTGCCAGCAGTTTAACCGGACTTTCAGGACAGCAGTTCTTC.

This clonotype has just a few counts. The gene calls are TRBV6-5 and TRBJ2-1; 9 bases agree with TRBD2. CDR3 length: 15 residues. Germline CDR1 MNHEY, CDR2 SVGAGI. Trimming cost V 8 bases and J 0 bases; bases outside gene matches: 5. The CDR3 spells CASSAGGSSYNEQFF. The CDR3 bases are TGTGCCAGCTCGGCGGGAGGGAGCTCCTACAATGAGCAGTTCTTC.

The table lists this clonotype with many counts. The J gene is TRBJ2-7, the V gene TRBV6-5; 8 bases align to TRBD1. The CDR3 loop spans 14 amino acids. Germline CDR1 MNHEY, CDR2 SVGAGI. The junction had 11 bases not matched to a gene; V was cut back by 7 bases and J by 6 bases. DNA for the CDR3: TGTGCCAGCACCAACCAGGGGGCGGTTGGCGAGCAGTACTTC. Encoded protein: CASTNQGAVGEQYF.

The table lists this clonotype with many counts. The chain has TRBV13 and TRBJ1-6; D ambiguous. Germline V gives CDR1 PRHDT, CDR2 FYEKMQ (reference sequence). V lost 5 bases and J lost 5, with 10 bases in between. This CDR3 is 14 amino acids long. The CDR3 DNA sequence: TGTGCCAGCAGCGTGACATATAATAATTCACCCCTCCACTTT. Its translation is CASSVTYNNSPLHF.

J is TRBJ1-2 and V is TRBV19, with 10 bases aligning to TRBD1. The trim removed 7 bases at V and 8 bases at J, leaving 10 bases unmatched. There are 14 residues in the CDR3. CDR1 LNHDA and CDR2 SQIVND come from the germline V gene (reference sequence). In DNA form, the CDR3 reads TGTGCCAGTATCACCTCGACAGGGGGCGGCGGCTACACCTTC. Protein: CASITSTGGGGYTF.

This clonotype was seen ten or more times. The chain links TRBV7-8 to TRBJ1-5; TRBD1 is a possible D gene (5 bases). The germline CDR1 and CDR2 sequences are SGHVS and FQNEAQ. The CDR3 spans 12 residues. The ends were cut back, 11 bases at V and 4 bases at J, with 12 bases in the middle. The CDR3 DNA follows: TGTGCCGCGGGGGAGGGAAATCAGCCCCAGCATTTT. Amino acid sequence: CAAGEGNQPQHF.

This clonotype was counted many times. The V and J genes are TRBV7-9 and TRBJ1-1, with a tentative D call TRBD1 (5 bases). The CDR3 consists of 15 residues. Trimming stripped 1 base from V and 7 bases from J, with 16 bases between. Per germline, CDR1 SEHNR and CDR2 FQNEAQ (reference sequence). The CDR3 region has the DNA TGTGCCAGCAGCTTAGATTGGGGCGAGGCAATTGAAGCTTTCTTT. Residues: CASSLDWGEAIEAFF.

The J gene is TRBJ2-6, the V gene TRBV2, with 9 bases fitting TRBD1. V shed 4 bases and J 8 bases; nucleotides not matched to a gene: 3. Germline V gene data show CDR1 as SNHLY and CDR2 as FYNNEI. The CDR3 runs to 14 residues. This chain's CDR3 is CASSAGQGPNVLTF. The CDR3 DNA reads TGTGCCAGCAGTGCGGGACAGGGCCCCAACGTCCTGACTTTC.

This clonotype was observed at least ten times. The V call is TRBV18, the J call TRBJ2-7; 10 nucleotides match TRBD2. The CDR3 totals 16 residues. Germline V gene sequence: CDR1 KGHSH, CDR2 LQKENI. V shed 3 bases and J 2 bases; nucleotides not matched to a gene: 7. The CDR3 region is CASSPHGLAEPYEQYF. Written as DNA, the CDR3 is TGTGCCAGCTCACCCCATGGACTAGCGGAACCCTACGAGCAGTACTTC.

Comment on this clonotype: A junction boundary mismatches the germline segment, possibly from a read error. V usage is TRBV11-2 and J usage is TRBJ1-5; no firm D call. This CDR3 spans 13 amino acids. Germline V gives CDR1 SGHAT, CDR2 FQNNGV. Here the CDR3 reads CASSIDGNQPQHF. The CDR3 DNA reads as TGTGCCAGCAGCATAGACGGGAATCAGCCCCAGCATTTT.

This chain joins TRBV6-2 or TRBV6-3 and TRBJ2-1; 16 bases agree with TRBD2. V was clipped by 6 bases and J by 9 bases; unmatched bases: 8. This CDR3 comprises 16 residues. Germline assignment: CDR1 MNHEY and CDR2 SVGEGT. The CDR3 is CASRPGLAGGRGEQFF. The CDR3 region has the DNA TGTGCCAGCAGGCCGGGACTAGCGGGAGGGCGGGGTGAGCAGTTCTTC.

The chain links TRBV6-2 or TRBV6-3 to TRBJ2-1; D gene unclear. The V end lost 5 bases, the J end lost 5 bases, and 10 bases lay between the germline ends. There are 13 residues in the CDR3. Looked up from germline, CDR1 is MNHEY and CDR2 is SVGEGT. This chain's CDR3 is CASSRAEHNEQFF. In DNA form, the CDR3 reads TGTGCCAGCAGTAGGGCGGAACACAATGAGCAGTTCTTC.

The chain joins TRBV13 to TRBJ2-1, with 11 bases fitting TRBD2. The V gene's germline CDR1 is PRHDT and CDR2 FYEKMQ (reference sequence). The CDR3 extends over 15 amino acids. Losses at the gene ends were 5 bases for V and 3 bases for J; bases not matched to a gene: 3. CDR3 DNA sequence: TGTGCCAGCAGCCTGACTAGCGGGGTCTACAATGAGCAGTTCTTC. Protein product: CASSLTSGVYNEQFF.

This clonotype was counted ten times or more. The V and J genes are TRBV12-5 and TRBJ2-2; D is ambiguous. V lost 0 bases to trimming and J lost 5 bases, with 7 bases between them. Germline V gene sequence: CDR1 LGHNT, CDR2 FRNRAP. The CDR3 extends over 14 amino acids. As DNA, the CDR3 is TGTGCTAGTGGTTTGGTAAACTTGACCGGGGAGCTGTTTTTT. As protein: CASGLVNLTGELFF.

The chain joins TRBV4-3 to TRBJ2-5; 8 nucleotides match TRBD1. This CDR3 comprises 14 residues. CDR1 and CDR2 (germline): LGHNA, YSLEER. V lost 1 base, J lost 5 bases, and 3 bases stayed unmatched. The CDR3 reads CASSQAGTGETQYF. The CDR3 DNA sequence: TGCGCCAGCAGCCAAGCCGGGACAGGCGAGACCCAGTACTTC.

The chain is built from TRBV27 and TRBJ1-5; the D gene is possibly TRBD1 (6 bases). Per germline, CDR1 MNHEY and CDR2 SMNVEV (reference sequence). V was cut by 4 bases and J by 2 bases, with 15 bases left in between. The CDR3 has 16 residues. CDR3 nucleotide sequence: TGTGCCAGCAGTTCGGACAGTCGTTCTGGCAATCAGCCCCAGCATTTT. Residues: CASSSDSRSGNQPQHF.

This clonotype was seen repeatedly, ten times or more. The V call is TRBV20-1, the J call TRBJ1-1; D call uncertain. Germline V gives CDR1 DFQATT, CDR2 SNEGSKA (reference sequence). The CDR3 has 14 amino acids. With 5 bases removed from V and 3 bases from J, the gap between germline ends came to 16 bases. The CDR3 DNA reads as TGCAGTGCTTTGGGCCCCGCGCTGGACACTGAAGCTTTCTTT. It specifies CSALGPALDTEAFF.

To note about this clonotype: It may be a read error: a sequence one base away is much more abundant. The chain has TRBV29-1 and TRBJ1-2; possible D gene TRBD1, 6 bases. Germline CDR1 reads SQVTM; CDR2 reads ANQGSEA. The V and J ends lost 1 base and 4 bases respectively, with 13 bases between them. The CDR3 totals 14 residues. Here the CDR3 reads CSVEGGWGPYGYTF. DNA for the CDR3: TGCAGCGTTGAAGGGGGCTGGGGGCCCTATGGCTACACCTTC. The whole variable domain, remainder taken from reference TRBV29-1 and TRBJ1-2, is SAVISQKPSRDICQRGTSLTIQCQVDSQVTMMFWYRQQPGQSLTLIATANQGSEATYESGFVIDKFPISRPNLTFSTLTVSNMSPEDSSIYLCSVEGGWGPYGYTFGSGTRLTVV.